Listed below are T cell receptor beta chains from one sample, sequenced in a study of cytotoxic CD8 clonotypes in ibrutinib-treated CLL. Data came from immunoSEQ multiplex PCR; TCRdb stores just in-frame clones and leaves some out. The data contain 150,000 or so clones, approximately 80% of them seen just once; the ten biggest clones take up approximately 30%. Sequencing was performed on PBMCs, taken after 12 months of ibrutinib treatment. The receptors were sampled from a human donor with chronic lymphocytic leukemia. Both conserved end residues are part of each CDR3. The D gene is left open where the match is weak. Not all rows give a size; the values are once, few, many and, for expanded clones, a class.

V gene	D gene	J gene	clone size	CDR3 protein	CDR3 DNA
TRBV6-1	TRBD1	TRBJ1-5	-	CASSETGAGQPQHF	TGTGCCAGCAGTGAAACAGGGGCTGGCCAGCCCCAGCATTTT
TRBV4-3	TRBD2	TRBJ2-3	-	CASSQGLLMDTQYF	TGCGCCAGCAGCCAGGGACTATTGATGGATACGCAGTATTTT
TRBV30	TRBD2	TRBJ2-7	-	CAWVGGNHEYEQYF	TGTGCCTGGGTCGGGGGGAATCACGAATACGAGCAGTACTTC
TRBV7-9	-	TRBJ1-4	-	CASSPDWEKLFF	TGTGCCAGCAGCCCAGATTGGGAAAAACTGTTTTTT
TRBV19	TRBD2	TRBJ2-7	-	CASSRGTSGRPYEQYF	TGTGCCAGTAGTAGAGGGACTAGCGGGAGGCCCTACGAGCAGTACTTC
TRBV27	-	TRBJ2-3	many	CASSRGTVTDTQYF	TGTGCCAGCAGTCGGGGGACAGTCACAGATACGCAGTATTTT
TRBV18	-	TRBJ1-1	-	CASSEVVYTEAFF	TGTGCCAGCTCAGAGGTGGTATACACTGAAGCTTTCTTT
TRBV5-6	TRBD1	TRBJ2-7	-	CASSLPGQGVYEQYF	TGTGCCAGCAGCTTGCCCGGACAGGGGGTCTACGAGCAGTACTTC
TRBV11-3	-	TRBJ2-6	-	CASNSGSSGANVLTF	TGTGCCAGCAACTCCGGTAGCTCTGGGGCCAACGTCCTGACTTTC
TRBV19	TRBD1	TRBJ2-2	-	CASRKTGATGELFF	TGTGCCAGTCGAAAAACAGGGGCCACCGGGGAGCTGTTTTTT
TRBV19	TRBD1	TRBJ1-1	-	CASSSPPGQSTEAFF	TGTGCCAGTAGTTCCCCCCCGGGACAGTCCACTGAAGCTTTCTTT
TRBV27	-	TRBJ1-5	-	CASSRDTYQPQHF	TGTGCCAGCAGTCGGGACACCTATCAGCCCCAGCATTTT
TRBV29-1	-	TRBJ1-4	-	CSVDLGGEGKLFF	TGCAGCGTTGATCTCGGGGGGGAGGGAAAACTGTTTTTT
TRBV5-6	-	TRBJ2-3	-	CASSLVEEGVSTDTQYF	TGTGCCAGCAGCTTGGTAGAGGAGGGGGTAAGCACAGATACGCAGTATTTT
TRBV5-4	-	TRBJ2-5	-	CASSSPGPQETQYF	TGTGCCAGCAGCTCCCCGGGCCCCCAAGAGACCCAGTACTTC
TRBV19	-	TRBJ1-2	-	CASKNVNYGYTF	TGTGCCAGTAAGAACGTTAACTATGGCTACACCTTC
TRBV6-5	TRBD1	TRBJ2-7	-	CASSYGDRPTYEQYF	TGTGCCAGCAGTTACGGGGACAGGCCCACCTACGAGCAGTACTTC
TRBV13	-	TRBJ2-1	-	CASSWGWEQFF	TGTGCCAGCAGTTGGGGGTGGGAGCAGTTCTTC
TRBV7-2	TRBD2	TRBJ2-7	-	CASSFLAGLTYEQYF	TGTGCCAGCAGCTTCCTAGCGGGGCTAACCTACGAGCAGTACTTC
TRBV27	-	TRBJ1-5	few	CASSWDINQPQHF	TGTGCCAGCAGCTGGGACATCAATCAGCCCCAGCATTTT
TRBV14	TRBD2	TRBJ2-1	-	CASSQRLASTSYNEQFF	TGTGCCAGCAGCCAAAGACTAGCCTCCACGTCCTACAATGAGCAGTTCTTC
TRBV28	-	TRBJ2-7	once	CASREVGPYEQYF	TGTGCCAGCAGGGAAGTGGGTCCCTACGAGCAGTACTTC
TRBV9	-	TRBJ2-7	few	CASSARDTPGVYEQYF	TGTGCCAGCAGCGCTCGGGACACCCCAGGGGTCTACGAGCAGTACTTC
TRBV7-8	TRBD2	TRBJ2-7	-	CASSFPTVGTSGLYEQYF	TGTGCCAGCAGCTTCCCCACCGTGGGGACTAGCGGACTCTACGAGCAGTACTTC
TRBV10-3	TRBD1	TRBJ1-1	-	CATVQGAVNTEAFF	TGTGCCACAGTCCAGGGGGCTGTGAACACTGAAGCTTTCTTT
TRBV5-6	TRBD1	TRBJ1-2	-	CASSLNIGTKGACCTF	TGTGCCAGCAGCTTGAATATTGGGACAAAGGGGGCCTGTTGCACCTTC
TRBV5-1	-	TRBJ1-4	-	CASSSDSGMTNEKLFF	TGCGCCAGCAGCTCCGATTCAGGGATGACTAATGAAAAACTGTTTTTT
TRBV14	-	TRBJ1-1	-	CASSQDSTGMNTEAFF	TGTGCCAGCAGCCAAGATAGTACAGGGATGAACACTGAAGCTTTCTTT
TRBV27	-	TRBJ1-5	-	CASSRDPGQSQPQHF	TGTGCCAGCAGCCGAGATCCGGGACAAAGTCAGCCCCAGCATTTT
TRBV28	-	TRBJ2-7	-	CASSSLDRAYEQYF	TGTGCCAGCAGTTCCCTGGACAGAGCCTACGAGCAGTACTTC
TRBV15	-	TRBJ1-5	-	CATSRVTGNQPQHF	TGTGCCACCAGCAGAGTGACAGGCAATCAGCCCCAGCATTTT
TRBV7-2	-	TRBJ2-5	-	CASSLPSGGETQYF	TGTGCCAGCAGCTTACCCTCGGGCGGGGAGACCCAGTACTTC
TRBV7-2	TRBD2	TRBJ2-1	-	CASSLLAGKAFF	TGTGCCAGCAGCTTACTAGCGGGCAAGGCGTTCTTC
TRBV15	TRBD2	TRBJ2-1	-	CATSGRLAGVINEQFF	TGTGCCACCAGCGGAAGACTAGCGGGAGTTATCAATGAGCAGTTCTTC
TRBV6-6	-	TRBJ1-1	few	CASSLVVLNTEAFF	TGTGCCAGCAGCCTGGTGGTCCTGAACACTGAAGCTTTCTTT
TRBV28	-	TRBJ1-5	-	CASKLTVSGNQPQHF	TGTGCCAGCAAGCTCACTGTTTCGGGCAATCAGCCCCAGCATTTT